These T cell receptor beta chains were read from a single sample in a study of blood T cells in healthy people across ages. TCRdb called the 5' RACE reads again in MiXCR, with one record for every CDR3 protein. The table includes 1.6 million or so distinct CDR3 sequences, roughly a third detected once. Material for sequencing was blood. The receptors stem from a woman aged 25 to 39 in good health. CDR3s include the opening cysteine and the closing phenylalanine or tryptophan. D genes are given only for firm matches. A clone size is listed for some rows: how often the clone was seen (once, few, many), or a class if it is expanded.

abundance,d_gene,v_gene,j_gene,CDR3nt,CDR3aa
-,-,TRBV7-9,TRBJ2-7,TGTGCCAGCAGCTTAGGAGGGGGGAAGACAGGATACGAGCAGTACTTC,CASSLGGGKTGYEQYF
-,-,TRBV5-1,TRBJ2-2,TGCGCCAGCAGCCTATCTAGCGCGAACACCGGGGAGCTGTTTTTT,CASSLSSANTGELFF
-,TRBD2,TRBV7-9,TRBJ2-5,TGTGCCAGCGGGACCGACGGGGGGTCTGAGACCCAGTACTTC,CASGTDGGSETQYF
few,-,TRBV5-1,TRBJ2-3,TGCGCCAGCATGAGGGAGGGGGACACAGATACGCAGTATTTT,CASMREGDTDTQYF
many,-,TRBV20-1,TRBJ2-7,TGCAGTGCTAGCTCCGTCTCCTACGAGCAGTACTTC,CSASSVSYEQYF
once,TRBD1,TRBV28,TRBJ2-7,TGTGCCAGCAGTTCCCCCGGACAGGGGTTACCCTACGAGCAGTACTTC,CASSSPGQGLPYEQYF
few,-,TRBV5-1,TRBJ2-7,TGCGCCAGCAGCTTGCAATACGAGGGTTCCTACGAGCAGTACTTC,CASSLQYEGSYEQYF
few,-,TRBV29-1,TRBJ1-1,TGCAGGATGGGGAGGGCGACTGAAGCTTTCTTT,CRMGRATEAFF
many,TRBD2,TRBV20-1,TRBJ2-7,TGCAGTGCTGAGACTAGCGGGGAGTCCTACGAGCAGTACTTC,CSAETSGESYEQYF
-,TRBD2,TRBV11-2,TRBJ2-3,TGTGCCAGCAGCTTAGAGGGGAGGGGAAACACAGATACGCAGTATTTT,CASSLEGRGNTDTQYF